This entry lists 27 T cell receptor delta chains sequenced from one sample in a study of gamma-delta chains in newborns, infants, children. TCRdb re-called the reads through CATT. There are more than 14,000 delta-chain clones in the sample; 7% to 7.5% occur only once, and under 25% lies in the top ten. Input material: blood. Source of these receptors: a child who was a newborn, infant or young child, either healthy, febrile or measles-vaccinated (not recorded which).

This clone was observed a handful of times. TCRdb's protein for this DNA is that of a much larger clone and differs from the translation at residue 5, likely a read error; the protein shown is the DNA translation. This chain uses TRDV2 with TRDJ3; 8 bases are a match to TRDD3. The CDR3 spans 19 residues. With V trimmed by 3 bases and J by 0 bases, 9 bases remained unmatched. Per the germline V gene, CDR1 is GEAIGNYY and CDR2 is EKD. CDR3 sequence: CACDAVLGALSWDTRQMFF. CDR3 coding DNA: TGTGCCTGTGACGCCGTACTGGGGGCCCTCTCCTGGGACACCCGACAGATGTTTTTC.

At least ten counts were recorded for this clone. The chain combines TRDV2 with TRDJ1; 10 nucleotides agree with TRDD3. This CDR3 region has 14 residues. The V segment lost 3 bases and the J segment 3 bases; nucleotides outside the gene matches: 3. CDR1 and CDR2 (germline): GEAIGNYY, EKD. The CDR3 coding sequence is TGTGCCTGTGACTTACTGGGGGATGCCGATAAACTCATCTTT. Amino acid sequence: CACDLLGDADKLIF.

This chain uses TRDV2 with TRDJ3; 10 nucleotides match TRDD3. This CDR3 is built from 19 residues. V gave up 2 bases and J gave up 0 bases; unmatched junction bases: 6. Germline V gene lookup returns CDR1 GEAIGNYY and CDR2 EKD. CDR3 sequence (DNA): TGTGCCTGTGACAGTACTGGGGGATGGAGCTCCTGGGACACCCGACAGATGTTTTTC. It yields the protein CACDSTGGWSSWDTRQMFF.

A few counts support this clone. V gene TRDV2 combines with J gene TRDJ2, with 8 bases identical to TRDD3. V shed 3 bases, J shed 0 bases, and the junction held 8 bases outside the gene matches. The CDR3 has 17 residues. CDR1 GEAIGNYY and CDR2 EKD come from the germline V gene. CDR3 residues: CACDRLGARTLTAQLFF. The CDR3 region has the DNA TGTGCCTGTGACCGACTGGGGGCCCGTACTTTGACAGCACAACTCTTCTTT.

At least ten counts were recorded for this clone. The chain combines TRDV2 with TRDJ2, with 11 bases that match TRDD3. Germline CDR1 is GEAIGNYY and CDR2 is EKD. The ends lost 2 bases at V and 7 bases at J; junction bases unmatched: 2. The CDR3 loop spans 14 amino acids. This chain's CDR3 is CACDRLGDRAQLFF. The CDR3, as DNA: TGTGCCTGTGACAGACTGGGGGATAGAGCACAACTCTTCTTT.

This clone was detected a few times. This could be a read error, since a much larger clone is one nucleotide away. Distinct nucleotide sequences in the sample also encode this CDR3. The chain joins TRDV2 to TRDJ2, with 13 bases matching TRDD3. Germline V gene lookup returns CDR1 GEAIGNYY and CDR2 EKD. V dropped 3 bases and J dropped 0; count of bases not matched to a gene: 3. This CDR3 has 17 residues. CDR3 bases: TGTGCCTGTGACTTACTGGGGGATACGGCTTTGACAGCACAACTCTTCTTT. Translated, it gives CACDLLGDTALTAQLFF.

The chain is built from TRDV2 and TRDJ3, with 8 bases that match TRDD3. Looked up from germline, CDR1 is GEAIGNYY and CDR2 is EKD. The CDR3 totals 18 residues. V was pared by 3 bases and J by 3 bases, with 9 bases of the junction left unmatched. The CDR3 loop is CACDLVLGAFWDTRQMFF. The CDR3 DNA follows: TGTGCCTGTGACCTCGTACTGGGGGCCTTCTGGGACACCCGACAGATGTTTTTC.

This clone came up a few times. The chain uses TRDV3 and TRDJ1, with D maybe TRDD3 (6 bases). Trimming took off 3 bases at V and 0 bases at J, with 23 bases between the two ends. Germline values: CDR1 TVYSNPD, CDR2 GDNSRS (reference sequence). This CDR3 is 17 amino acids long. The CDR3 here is CAFHLLRRYVYTDKLIF. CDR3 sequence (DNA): TGTGCCTTCCACTTACTACGGAGATACGTCTACACCGATAAACTCATCTTT.

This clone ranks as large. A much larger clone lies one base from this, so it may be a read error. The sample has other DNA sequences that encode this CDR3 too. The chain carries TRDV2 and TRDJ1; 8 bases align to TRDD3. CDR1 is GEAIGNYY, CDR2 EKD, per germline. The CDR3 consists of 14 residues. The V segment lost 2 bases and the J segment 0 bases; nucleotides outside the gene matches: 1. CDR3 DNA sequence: TGTGCCTGTGACAAACTGGGGGACACCGATAAACTCATCTTT. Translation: CACDKLGDTDKLIF.

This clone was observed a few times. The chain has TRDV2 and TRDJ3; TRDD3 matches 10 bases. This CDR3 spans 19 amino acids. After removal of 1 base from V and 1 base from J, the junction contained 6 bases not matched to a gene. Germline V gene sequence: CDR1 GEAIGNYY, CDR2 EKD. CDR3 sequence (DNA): TGTGCCTGTGACACTGGGGGATACCTTGTATCCTGGGACACCCGACAGATGTTTTTC. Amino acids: CACDTGGYLVSWDTRQMFF.

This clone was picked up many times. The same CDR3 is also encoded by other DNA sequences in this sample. The CDR3 DNA is TGTGCCTGTGACACCGCTGGGGGCCTATCCTGGGACACCCGACAGATGTTTTTC. Translated: CACDTAGGLSWDTRQMFF. The rearrangement uses TRDV2 and TRDJ3, with 7 nucleotides matching TRDD3. CDR3 length: 18 residues. The germline V gene has CDR1 GEAIGNYY and CDR2 EKD. V trimming: 0 bases; J trimming: 1 base; junction bases outside the gene matches: 5.

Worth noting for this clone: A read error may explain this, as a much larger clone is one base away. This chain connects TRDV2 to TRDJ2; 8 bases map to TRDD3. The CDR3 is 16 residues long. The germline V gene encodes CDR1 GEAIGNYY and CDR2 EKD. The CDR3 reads CACATVGDALTAQLFF. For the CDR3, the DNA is TGTGCCTGTGCCACCGTGGGGGATGCTTTGACAGCACAACTCTTCTTT.

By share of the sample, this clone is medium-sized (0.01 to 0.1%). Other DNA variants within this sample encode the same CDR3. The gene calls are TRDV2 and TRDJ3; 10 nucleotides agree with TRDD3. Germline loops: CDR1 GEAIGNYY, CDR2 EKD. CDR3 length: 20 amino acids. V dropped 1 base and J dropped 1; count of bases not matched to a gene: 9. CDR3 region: CACDTVKLGDPSWDTRQMFF. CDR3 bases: TGTGCCTGTGACACGGTAAAACTGGGGGATCCTTCCTGGGACACCCGACAGATGTTTTTC.

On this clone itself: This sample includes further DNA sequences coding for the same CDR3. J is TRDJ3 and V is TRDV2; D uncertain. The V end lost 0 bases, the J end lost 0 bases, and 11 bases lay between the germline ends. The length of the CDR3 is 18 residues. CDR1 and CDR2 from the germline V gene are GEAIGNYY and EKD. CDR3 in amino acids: CACDTVLPSSWDTRQMFF. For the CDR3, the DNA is TGTGCCTGTGACACCGTACTGCCAAGCTCCTGGGACACCCGACAGATGTTTTTC.

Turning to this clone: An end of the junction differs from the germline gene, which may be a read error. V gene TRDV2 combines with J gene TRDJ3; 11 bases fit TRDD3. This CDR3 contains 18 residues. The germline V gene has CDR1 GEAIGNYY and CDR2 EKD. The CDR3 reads CACDNTGGYSWDTRQTFF. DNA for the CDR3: TGTGCCTGTGACAATACTGGGGGATATTCCTGGGACACCCGACAGACGTTTTTC.

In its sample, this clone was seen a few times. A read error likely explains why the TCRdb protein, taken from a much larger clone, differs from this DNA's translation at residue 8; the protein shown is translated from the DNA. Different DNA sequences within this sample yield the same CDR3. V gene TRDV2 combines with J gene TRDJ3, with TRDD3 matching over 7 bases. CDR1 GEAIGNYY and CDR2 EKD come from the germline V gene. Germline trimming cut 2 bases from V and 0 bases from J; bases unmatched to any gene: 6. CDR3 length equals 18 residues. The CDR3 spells CACDILGPSSWDTRQMFF. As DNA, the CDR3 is TGTGCCTGTGACATACTGGGGCCTAGCTCCTGGGACACCCGACAGATGTTTTTC.

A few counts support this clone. DNA of the CDR3: TGTGCTCTTGGGGAACTAGGCTGGGGGGGAGGACGGTACACCGATAAACTCATCTTT. Translating it yields CALGELGWGGGRYTDKLIF. This chain connects TRDV1 to TRDJ1, with TRDD3 identical over 7 bases. This CDR3 has 19 residues. Germline trimming cut 0 bases from V and 0 bases from J; bases unmatched to any gene: 13. The germline gives CDR1 TSWWSYY, CDR2 QGS.

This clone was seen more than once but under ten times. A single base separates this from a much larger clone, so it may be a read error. The CDR3 coding sequence is TGTGCCTTTGACCGACTGGGGGATACAGCACAACTCTTCTTT. Translation: CAFDRLGDTAQLFF. This sequence joins TRDV2 and TRDJ2; 10 positions agree with TRDD3. Germline V gene lookup returns CDR1 GEAIGNYY and CDR2 EKD. The CDR3 covers 14 residues.

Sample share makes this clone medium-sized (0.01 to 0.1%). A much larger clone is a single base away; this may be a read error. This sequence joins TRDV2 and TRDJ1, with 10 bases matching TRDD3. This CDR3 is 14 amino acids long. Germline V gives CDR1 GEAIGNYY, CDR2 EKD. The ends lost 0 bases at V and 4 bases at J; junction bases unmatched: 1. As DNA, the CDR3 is TGTGCCTGTGACACCTGGGGGATACTCGATAAACTCATCTTT. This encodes CACDTWGILDKLIF.

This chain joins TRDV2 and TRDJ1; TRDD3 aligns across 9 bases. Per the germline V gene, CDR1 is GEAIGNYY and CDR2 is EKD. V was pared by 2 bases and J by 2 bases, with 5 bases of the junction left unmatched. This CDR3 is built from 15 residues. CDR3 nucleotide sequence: TGTGCCTGTGACATACTGGGGGAGGAAACCGATAAACTCATCTTT. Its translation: CACDILGEETDKLIF.

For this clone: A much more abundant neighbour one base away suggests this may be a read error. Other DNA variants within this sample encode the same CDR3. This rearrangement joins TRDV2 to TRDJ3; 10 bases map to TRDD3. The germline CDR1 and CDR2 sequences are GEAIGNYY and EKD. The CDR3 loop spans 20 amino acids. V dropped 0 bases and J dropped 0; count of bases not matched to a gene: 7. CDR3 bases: TGTGCCTGTGACACCGTACTGGGGGATTCGAGCTCCTGGGACACCCGACAGATGTTTTTC. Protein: CACDTVLGDSSSWDTRQMFF.

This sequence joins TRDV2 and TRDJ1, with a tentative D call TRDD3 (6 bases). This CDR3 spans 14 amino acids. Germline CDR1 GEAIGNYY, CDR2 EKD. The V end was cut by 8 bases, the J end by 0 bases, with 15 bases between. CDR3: CASRRGDYTDKLIF. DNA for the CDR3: TGTGCCTCTCGAAGGGGGGACTACACCGATAAACTCATCTTT.

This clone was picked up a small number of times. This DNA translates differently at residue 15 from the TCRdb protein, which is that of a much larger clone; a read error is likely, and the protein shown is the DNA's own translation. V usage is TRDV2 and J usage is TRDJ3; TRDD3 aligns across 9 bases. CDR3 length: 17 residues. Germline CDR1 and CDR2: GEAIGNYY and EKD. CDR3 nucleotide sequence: TGTGCCTGTGACATACTGGGGGACTCCTGGGACACCCGACAGAGGTTTTTC. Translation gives CACDILGDSWDTRQRFF.

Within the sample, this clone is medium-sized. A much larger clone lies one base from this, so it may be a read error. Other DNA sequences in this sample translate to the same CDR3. CDR3 nucleotide sequence: TGTGCCTGTGACACCTGGGGGTTGACAGCACAACTCTTCTTT. This encodes CACDTWGLTAQLFF. The rearrangement joins TRDV2 to TRDJ2; a weak D match, TRDD3 (6 bases). CDR1 and CDR2 from the germline V gene are GEAIGNYY and EKD. The CDR3 consists of 14 residues. V was shortened by 0 bases and J by 2 bases, with 6 bases between the two germline ends.

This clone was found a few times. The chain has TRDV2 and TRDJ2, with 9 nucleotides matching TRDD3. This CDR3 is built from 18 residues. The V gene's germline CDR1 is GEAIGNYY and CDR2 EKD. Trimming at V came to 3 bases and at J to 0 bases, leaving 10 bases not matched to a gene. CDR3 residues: CACDPYWGRLTLTAQLFF. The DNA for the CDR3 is TGTGCCTGTGACCCCTACTGGGGGAGACTGACTTTGACAGCACAACTCTTCTTT.

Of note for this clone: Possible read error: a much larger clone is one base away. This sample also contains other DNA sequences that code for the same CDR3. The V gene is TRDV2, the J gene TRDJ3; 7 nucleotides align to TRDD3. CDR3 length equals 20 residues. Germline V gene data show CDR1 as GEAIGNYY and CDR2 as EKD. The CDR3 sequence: CACDTVGAGGLSWDTRQMFF. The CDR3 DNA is TGTGCCTGTGACACCGTAGGGGCTGGGGGCCTCTCCTGGGACACCCGGCAGATGTTTTTC.

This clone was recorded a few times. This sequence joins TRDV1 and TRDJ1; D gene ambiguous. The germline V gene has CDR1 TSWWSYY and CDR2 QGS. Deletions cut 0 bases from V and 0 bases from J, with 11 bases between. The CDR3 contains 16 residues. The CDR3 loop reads CALGELCGQYTDKLIF. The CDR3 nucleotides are TGTGCTCTTGGGGAACTATGTGGACAGTACACCGATAAACTCATCTTT.